This TCR beta chain originates from a study of blood T cell repertoires in COVID-19 (dated by TCRdb to between 2020 and 2021). Regarding the study in general: Samples from collaborators originated in the United States, Italy and Spain and spanned both the acute and convalescent phases of COVID-19. The prospective study material was composed of cDNA or gDNA derived from T cells, B-cell-depleted T cells, or PBMCs. Subjects who had been exposed to COVID-19, were actively infected with it, or had recovered from it provided the deeply sampled blood TCRbeta repertoires that made up the dataset. The repertoires were made available in a free public database intended to serve as a resource for research on the immune response to SARS-CoV-2. Samples were obtained from the ongoing ImmuneRACE study (first 160 participants) and from some 1,200 subjects provided by 6 global collaborators. Nearly every sample came with metadata listing a de-identified subject ID, COVID-19 status, age in years and sex. HLA class I and class II types, where available, came from metadata supplied by the sample provider rather than from assay-based typing. Findings and caveats that apply to the study as a whole: How much clinical and demographic metadata was included differed by source and by participant, and the metadata was provided uncurated.

TCRbeta CDR3 regions were amplified from genomic DNA by means of the immunoSEQ Assay, a bias-controlled multiplex PCR. The published analysis was carried out like this. Within the assay, amplification of reference gene primers was used to estimate how many nucleated cells each sample contained. To quantify the absolute abundance of each unique TCRbeta CDR3 rearrangement, sequence reads were collapsed and filtered. For each sample, productive Simpson clonality was calculated by taking the square root of Simpson's diversity index across productive rearrangements. TCRdb provides this immuneACCESS table in a form limited to in-frame rearrangements. Some clones are lacking; in checked studies, under half of them reflect an unresolved V gene, and why the rest are absent is not known. Clonal size and the V and J genes are those of that table, whereas D and trimming came from the DNA. The sample contains around 80,000 clones, 70% to 75% of them found a single time. More than 5% of the sample lies in the top ten.

Each collaborating institution followed its own protocols to collect whole blood in K2EDTA tubes. For TCRbeta analysis, collaborators shipped samples as frozen whole blood, isolated PBMCs, or DNA extracted from either of those sample types. The CDR3, from cysteine to phenylalanine, totals 15 residues. The only DNA kept is the CDR3, 45 bases in frame from the first base. Between the V and J ends, shortened by 4 bases and 2 bases respectively, the junction contains 16 bases. According to the germline V gene, CDR1 reads SGHRS and CDR2 reads YFSETQ. As for this clone: Its antigen is currently not known. No much larger clone is present one base from it, and per-base qualities are unavailable.

The source material was peripheral blood. The sequence came from a man aged 50 to 60 with active or convalescent COVID-19. The sequence is built from TRBV5-1 and TRBJ2-7, and possibly TRBD1, on 6 matching bases. The CDR3 in this case is CASSPVTGSTYEQYF. The nucleotides are TGCGCCAGCAGCCCCGTAACAGGGAGTACCTACGAGCAGTACTTC.